Below, 5 T cell receptor beta chains from the same sample are listed, as sequenced in a study of T cell responses to AZD1222 COVID-19 vaccine. TCRdb keeps only in-frame clones here, not all; method: immunoSEQ multiplex PCR. The data hold some 200,000 clones, with approximately 93% observed a single time. The sample was peripheral blood, taken 28 days after the second AZD1222 dose. The origin of the receptors is an adult who received the AZD1222 COVID-19 vaccine.

The chain couples TRBV12-3 or TRBV12-4 to TRBJ1-5; D uncertain. The V and J ends lost 2 bases and 10 bases respectively, with 12 bases between them. The CDR3 extends over 13 amino acids. CDR3 coding DNA: TGTGCCAGCAGTTTACAGAGCTCGGGTCCCCAGCATTTT. As protein: CASSLQSSGPQHF.

The V gene is TRBV19, the J gene TRBJ1-5; a weak D match, TRBD1 (5 bases). The V end was cut by 3 bases, the J end by 4 bases, with 7 bases between. The CDR3 loop spans 13 amino acids. CDR1 is LNHDA, CDR2 SQIVND, per germline (reference sequence). CDR3 sequence (DNA): TGTGCCAGTAGTATCGGGGGGAATCAGCCCCAGCATTTT. Translating gives CASSIGGNQPQHF. Variable domain in full (rest from reference TRBV19 and TRBJ1-5): DGGITQSPKYLFRKEGQNVTLSCEQNLNHDAMYWYRQDPGQGLRLIYYSQIVNDFQKGDIAEGYSVSREKKESFPLTVTSAQKNPTAFYLCASSIGGNQPQHFGDGTRLSIL.

This sequence joins TRBV13 and TRBJ1-5; no reliable D call. From germline, CDR1 is PRHDT and CDR2 FYEKMQ (reference sequence). V lost 3 bases and J 0 bases, leaving 9 bases between the germline ends. The CDR3 runs to 15 residues. The CDR3 region is CASSLGRNSNQPQHF. The CDR3 DNA reads as TGTGCCAGCAGCTTGGGCCGGAATAGCAATCAGCCCCAGCATTTT.

The rearrangement uses TRBV2 and TRBJ2-1, with 12 bases identical to TRBD2. The CDR3 sequence is 20 residues long. The J segment lost 0 bases and the V segment lost 3 bases, leaving 12 bases of the junction unmatched. Per the germline V gene, CDR1 is SNHLY and CDR2 is FYNNEI. The CDR3 protein is CASSDHLWTSGASSYNEQFF. CDR3 in DNA: TGTGCCAGCAGTGACCACTTATGGACTAGCGGGGCTAGCTCCTACAATGAGCAGTTCTTC.

V and J are TRBV2 and TRBJ2-7; 9 bases match TRBD2. The CDR3 runs to 16 residues. Losses at the gene ends were 6 bases for V and 2 bases for J; bases not matched to a gene: 11. The germline V gene encodes CDR1 SNHLY and CDR2 FYNNEI. CDR3 region: CASRGHPTSGAYEQYF. CDR3 sequence (DNA): TGTGCCAGCAGGGGCCACCCGACTAGCGGAGCCTACGAGCAGTACTTC.